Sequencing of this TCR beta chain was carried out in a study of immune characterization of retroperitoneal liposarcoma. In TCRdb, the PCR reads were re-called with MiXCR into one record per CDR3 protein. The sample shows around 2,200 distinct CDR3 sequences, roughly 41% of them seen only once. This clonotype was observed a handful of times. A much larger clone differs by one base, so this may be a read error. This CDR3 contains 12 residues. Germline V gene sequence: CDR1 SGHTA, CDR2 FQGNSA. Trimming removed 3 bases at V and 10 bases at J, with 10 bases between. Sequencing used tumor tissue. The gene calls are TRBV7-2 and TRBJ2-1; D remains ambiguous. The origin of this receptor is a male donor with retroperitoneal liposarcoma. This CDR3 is CASSLGIYEQFF. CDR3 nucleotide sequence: TGTGCCAGCAGCTTGGGGATCTACGAGCAGTTCTTC.